This T cell receptor beta chain was captured by sequencing in a study of cytomegalovirus exposure and HLA in healthy donors (dated by TCRdb to about 2017). At the level of the whole study: In an earlier analysis of several hundred of the donors, 276 Gb of sequence data and approximately 100 million unique TCR beta sequences from 150 million to 200 million T cells were reported. An early release that covered about 600 HLA-typed donors contained about 300 gigabases of sequencing data and some 87 million unique TCR sequences. Of the approximately 400 genotyped donors, approximately 80% fell in the genetic ancestry cluster associated with self-reported Caucasian donors. The study aimed to test whether cataloging public T cell receptors could reveal signatures of past pathogen exposure. Using immunosequencing, the study profiled T cell repertoires from some 670 subjects and related those repertoires to cytomegalovirus serostatus. Besides the first cohort of 550 to 750 subjects, a separate validation cohort made up of some 110 different subjects was used. High-throughput TCR immunosequencing, statistical association of individual TCRs with disease status, and machine learning were combined to predict cytomegalovirus infection status. To study patterns of TCR occurrence, a later analysis re-analyzed previously published TCR beta repertoires from 650 to 750 donors and added high-resolution HLA genotyping. Rather than drawing on any new phenotypic data, the later analysis identified candidate immune exposures from TCR beta sequences and the way those sequences occurred across donors. In an earlier analysis of a few hundred of the donors, high-throughput TCR beta sequencing was used to judge whether each TCR beta V gene segment behaved as functional or pseudogenic. Alongside the repertoire data, information on donor age, sex, ethnicity and CMV serostatus was compiled. A later genetic analysis used genome-wide SNP genotypes for about three fifths of the 666 donors, treating that subset as a discovery cohort. Every repertoire in the discovery cohort had been generated on one and the same sequencing platform. HLA typing included class I and class II loci at four-digit resolution. Typing coverage differed by locus: A, B, C, DRB1 and DQB1 were typed in roughly 629-640 donors, DQA1 in about 550, DPA1 in around 580, and DPB1 in approximately 450. Four to six DR-DQ haplotypes were handled as single units for association and clustering, since linkage in the cohort was strong. Among about 370 genotyped donors of the cohort, an average of approximately 240,000 unique TCR beta nucleotide sequences was sequenced per donor, of which approximately 18% were non-productive. Findings and caveats that apply to the study as a whole: Most TCR sequences were seen in very few donors, while some public TCRs were found in many individuals. Compared with the approximately 670-donor mean, donors in an Asian-associated ancestry cluster had fewer N-insertions in productive TCRs, according to a later genetic analysis. An association between a missense DCLRE1C variant and V-gene and J-gene trimming of TCR beta chains was found in a later genetic analysis and replicated in an independent cohort. In a later analysis, the rate of TCR association differed among HLA loci, with DRB1 alleles having the most associated TCRs and HLA-C alleles having the fewest. A further reported finding was that TCR beta sequences accurately predicted the HLA-A and HLA-B alleles for most subjects in the first cohort. Correlated functional status among segregating V segments might reflect linkage disequilibrium, but an unknown experimental factor could not be ruled out. Because HLA typing was unavailable for some donors at each locus, only the typed subset was used in association tests. A few of the identified cytomegalovirus-associated TCR beta chains were confirmed in vitro to be specific for cytomegalovirus antigens. Only TCR beta chains were sequenced in this cohort, and the absence of alpha or paired-chain data limited detectable features. Because the 87-base-pair reads could not distinguish some IMGT-functional V segments, including TRBV6-2 and TRBV6-3, those segments were excluded. The earlier analysis of approximately 590 of the donors excluded 15 to 20 rarely observed V segments, including chromosome 9 orphons, because counts were too low. Specific HLA alleles were associated with roughly 16,000 TCR beta sequences at a false discovery rate of 0.05 in a later analysis. Several of the top co-occurrence clusters appeared to be linked to parvovirus B19, influenza, CMV and Epstein-Barr virus, according to a later analysis. The presence/absence analyses assumed that sequencing depth was roughly uniform across donors, and that assumption may not be true. Immune exposure information for the cohort was limited to CMV serostatus. An earlier analysis of approximately 570 of the donors showed that most TCR beta V segments appeared in productive rearrangements either about 87% or about 30% of the time, which broadly matched IMGT annotations. A total of fewer than 200 TCR beta chains were listed by the study as associated with cytomegalovirus. The classifier was reported to diagnose cytomegalovirus status with high specificity and sensitivity in both the original cohort and the validation cohort. When HLA alleles, especially DR and DQ, strongly co-occurred, TCR associations were difficult to assign to individual alleles. According to a later analysis, most CMV-associated TCR beta chains appeared to be HLA-restricted, and the HLA associations seemed to be driven largely by CMV exposure. A later analysis found that HLA-associated TCR beta chains were more clonally expanded and had lower generation probabilities than equally common non-associated chains. A cluster of highly shared sequence variants was judged likely to represent a technical artifact of the sequencing pipeline. It was suggested by the authors that the approach could potentially be generalized to other disease states and immunological phenotypes.

Between the V and J ends, shortened by 4 bases and 1 base respectively, the junction contains 10 bases. Reading the germline V gene gives CDR1 SQVTM and CDR2 ANQGSEA. The CDR3 contains 13 residues, cysteine and phenylalanine counted. Only the CDR3 portion is preserved as DNA: 39 bases, with reading frame beginning at the first base. Turning to this clone: This clone's antigen is unknown. Qualities for individual bases were not recorded, and no much larger clone is one base off.

The cohort was made up of 666 healthy bone marrow donors. At the time of sampling, all cohort members were nominally healthy, though unrecorded immune exposures were likely present. The donor was CMV seropositive and was included in the group of 250 to 300 seropositive cohort members. Every donor gave a peripheral blood sample, and the peripheral blood mononuclear cells from that sample were used for TCR beta sequencing. The Qiagen DNeasy Blood Extraction Kit was used to extract genomic DNA from the blood cell samples. Libraries were prepared through the immunoSEQ multiplex PCR assay. A mixture of 60 forward primers for TCR Vbeta segments and 13 reverse primers for TCR Jbeta segments was used in the multiplex PCR. The CDR3 region of rearranged TCR beta genes was amplified from genomic DNA by a multiplex PCR assay. Amplified TCR beta libraries were sequenced as 87-base-pair reads on the Illumina HiSeq System. Per the authors' processing: In a later analysis, some 80 million unique TCR beta chains were counted across the roughly 610 repertoires, and roughly 11 million of these chains were shared by at least two donors. Raw reads were error-corrected and collapsed into unique sequences with a nearest-neighbor algorithm that merged closely related sequences to remove PCR and sequencing errors. Alignment of CDR3 sequences to IMGT reference sequences was used to assign V, D and J gene segments. For a sequence to be retained, a match of at least six nucleotides was required to both a V gene segment and a J gene segment. A rearrangement was called productive if the CDR3 had no stop codons and remained in frame with V and J, and every other rearrangement was called non-productive. Following IMGT convention, CDR3 was defined as the stretch from the second conserved V-encoded cysteine up to the conserved J-encoded phenylalanine. The earlier analysis of about 560 of the donors excluded any sequence lacking an unambiguous match to a single V gene segment. An earlier analysis of some 610 of the donors called V segments functional above 56.7% productive rearrangements and segregating when the between-donor standard deviation exceeded 5%. A statistical classification framework was built for diagnosing cytomegalovirus status from the catalog of TCR beta chain sequences. In a later analysis, V and J genes were assigned by comparing TCR nucleotide sequences against IMGT/GENE-DB human TR gene sequences. Using the TCRdist pipeline, a later analysis assigned CDR3 sequences along with most-parsimonious VDJ recombination scenarios. In a later analysis, every TCR beta chain was defined by the combination of its CDR3 amino acid sequence and its V-gene family, and reads without a unique V-gene family were dropped. As a way to deal with suspected cross-contamination and a sequencing artifact, a later analysis dropped approximately 590 nucleotide sequences that were highly shared and had low generation probability. For each public chain, a later analysis derived a clonal expansion index from normalized ranks of inferred template counts within each repertoire. In a later analysis, generation probabilities were computed using a VDJ recombination model fitted to out-of-frame rearrangements, and the results were checked against IGoR. In a later analysis, TCR-TCR, TCR-HLA and TCR-CMV co-occurrence was scored with hypergeometric tests, and a repertoire-size bias correction was applied to TCR pairs. A later analysis estimated false discovery rates by permuting HLA or CMV assignments 20 times. In a later analysis, co-occurring TCRs were grouped using DBSCAN, with TCRdist sequence similarity added in when clustering inside HLA-allele-positive subsets. Repertoires with fewer than 30,000 or more than 120,000 public chains, plus five repertoires with anomalous nucleotide sharing, were excluded from co-occurrence clustering. In TCRdb, the immuneACCESS table is reduced to in-frame sequences with V and J assigned. These tables do not hold every clone; where another copy was compared, an unresolved V gene accounts for under half, and the others remain unexplained. That table gives V, J and clone size, and the DNA gave D and trimming. A total of 180,000 or so clones appear in this sample, 80% of them only once. The top ten constitute roughly 4.5% of the sample.

The sequencing input was PBMCs. The clonotype comes from a woman aged 50 to 65 in good health and CMV-seropositive. The V and J genes are TRBV29-1 and TRBJ1-1; too little of a D gene remains to name it. The DNA sequence is as follows: TGCAGCGTTGCTAAAAGTGGGAACACTGAAGCTTTCTTT. It codes for CSVAKSGNTEAFF.